These T cell receptor beta chains were read from a single sample in a study of cytomegalovirus exposure and HLA in healthy donors. Sequencing used immunoSEQ multiplex PCR; TCRdb keeps in-frame clones, though not all of them. This table holds about 160,000 clones, 70% to 85% found once. The specimen sequenced was PBMCs. The receptors were gathered from a man in his forties in good health and CMV-seronegative. CDR3s include the opening cysteine and the closing phenylalanine or tryptophan. Fields, in order: J gene, V gene, clone size, D gene, CDR3 protein, CDR3 DNA. A D gene is named only where the DNA matches it firmly. Part of the rows lack a size; the others show once, few, many or a class for expanded clones.

TRBJ2-2 | TRBV2 | few | TRBD1 | CANRQGENTGELFF | TGTGCCAACCGACAGGGGGAGAACACCGGGGAGCTGTTTTTT
TRBJ2-1 | TRBV7-2 | once | . | CASSLGRGGSYNEQFF | TGTGCCAGCAGCTTGGGGCGGGGTGGCTCCTACAATGAGCAGTTCTTC
TRBJ2-3 | TRBV5-1 | . | TRBD2 | CASSLGVSGRVTDTQYF | TGCGCCAGCAGCTTGGGGGTTAGCGGGAGAGTCACAGATACGCAGTATTTT
TRBJ2-1 | TRBV29-1 | . | . | CSLTPTAFNEQFF | TGCAGCCTCACCCCGACAGCCTTCAATGAGCAGTTCTTC
TRBJ2-5 | TRBV19 | few | TRBD2 | CASSGGGRQETQYF | TGTGCCAGTAGTGGGGGGGGTCGGCAAGAGACCCAGTACTTC
TRBJ1-3 | TRBV21-1 | . | . | CASRFWAPGDTIYF | TGTGCCAGCCGGTTTTGGGCACCCGGGGACACCATATATTTT
TRBJ2-2 | TRBV4-2 | few | TRBD2 | CASSKASPAGANTGELFF | TGTGCCAGCAGCAAAGCATCTCCGGCGGGAGCGAACACCGGGGAGCTGTTTTTT
TRBJ2-7 | TRBV5-1 | once | . | CASSRTENYEQYF | TGCGCCAGCAGCCGGACAGAGAACTACGAGCAGTACTTC
TRBJ1-2 | TRBV28 | . | . | CASGVGQNYGYTF | TGTGCCAGCGGAGTGGGGCAGAACTATGGCTACACCTTC
TRBJ1-1 | TRBV7-8 | . | . | CASSFPGRGEAFF | TGTGCCAGCAGTTTTCCCGGAAGGGGTGAAGCTTTCTTT
TRBJ2-1 | TRBV11-2 | . | . | CASSLWGEEQFF | TGTGCCAGCAGCTTATGGGGGGAAGAGCAGTTCTTC
TRBJ2-6 | TRBV30 | . | . | CAWSVDSTGANGLTF | TGTGCCTGGAGCGTAGACAGTACTGGGGCCAACGGCCTGACTTTC
TRBJ1-4 | TRBV7-9 | . | . | CASSRRASGDEKLFF | TGTGCCAGCAGCAGACGAGCGAGTGGAGATGAAAAACTGTTTTTT
TRBJ2-3 | TRBV18 | . | . | CASSPLASDTDTQYF | TGTGCCAGCTCACCACTAGCGAGCGACACAGATACGCAGTATTTT
TRBJ2-1 | TRBV4-1 | . | . | CASSPPGLTNEQFF | TGCGCCAGCAGCCCTCCGGGACTCACCAATGAGCAGTTCTTC
TRBJ1-1 | TRBV4-3 | . | . | CASSQGGKTEAFF | TGCGCCAGCAGCCAAGGAGGGAAAACTGAAGCTTTCTTT
TRBJ2-7 | TRBV29-1 | . | TRBD1 | CSVSPEDRRLVQYF | TGCAGCGTTTCCCCCGAGGACAGGAGGCTGGTGCAGTACTTC
TRBJ1-2 | TRBV14 | . | . | CASSLGGSGDYTF | TGTGCCAGCAGCCTAGGAGGCTCTGGTGACTACACCTTC
TRBJ2-3 | TRBV6-5 | . | . | CASSFQFSSDTQYF | TGTGCCAGCAGTTTCCAGTTCTCCTCAGATACGCAGTATTTT
TRBJ1-6 | TRBV6-5 | . | . | CASSQQGSSPLHF | TGTGCCAGCAGCCAGCAGGGGAGTTCACCCCTCCACTTT
TRBJ1-4 | TRBV5-5 | . | TRBD1 | CASSDLQGARNEKLFF | TGTGCCAGCAGCGATTTGCAGGGGGCGAGGAATGAAAAACTGTTTTTT
TRBJ1-4 | TRBV28 | once | TRBD1 | CASSSLDRGNEKLFF | TGTGCCAGCAGTTCCCTTGACAGGGGGAATGAAAAACTGTTTTTT